This T cell receptor beta chain was identified during a study of regulatory T cells in long-lasting Graves disease. General study points: TCR diversity was lower in persistent than newly diagnosed Graves' disease.

This clonotype was counted at least ten times. Its cognate antigen is unknown. Time point of the sample: newly diagnosed GD, antithyroid drugs for less than 3 months. Making the TCR library involved RNA that had been extracted from PBMCs. Patients hailed from an endocrinology department in Xi'an, China. The CDR3 spans 12 residues. V lost 3 bases and J 6 bases, leaving 9 bases between the germline ends. CDR1 and CDR2 (germline): MDHEN, SYDVKM. HTBI primers from iRepertoire and Arm-PCR of CDR3 regions yielded the TCR beta libraries. In TCRdb, the multiplex PCR reads were re-called with MiXCR into one record per CDR3 protein. This table has roughly 520,000 distinct CDR3 sequences, 12% appearing once. These same data were also listed under a study on T cells in Graves' hyperthyroidism and ophthalmopathy. From that second work: Within blood appeared most thyroid clonotypes that had expanded above 0.001. Ophthalmopathy prediction by the model preceded onset by a median roughly 6 months.

The chain employs TRBV28 and TRBJ2-7, with a tentative D call TRBD2 (5 bases). This specimen consisted of peripheral blood mononuclear cells (PBMCs), obtained at new diagnosis, from a patient treated with antithyroid drugs. This sequence originates from a woman under 40 with Graves disease. The CDR3 nucleotides read TGTGCCAGCAGTTTTTTAGCGAGCGAGCAGTACTTC. Protein: CASSFLASEQYF.